This TCR beta chain was sequenced for a study of post-analysis software for immune sequencing data. For this clonotype: What it binds is not known.

Germline-derived CDR1 and CDR2 are MNHNS and SASEGT. V trimming: 5 bases; J trimming: 4 bases; junction bases outside the gene matches: 7. This CDR3 spans 16 amino acids. Study conclusions and caveats: F measure clustering grouped samples strongly by preparation batch. Several TRBV segments occurring more often in patients than controls included TRBV5-6, TRBV5-1 and TRBV20-1.

TCR beta cDNA libraries included unique molecular identifiers. A population of roughly 1 to 11 million T cells gave rise to 400,000 to 550,000 cDNA molecules. TCRdb processed the PCR reads anew with MiXCR; each CDR3 protein has one entry. Among more than 500,000 distinct CDR3 sequences listed, 30% to 40% were seen once. This clonotype was sampled from a girl aged 2 to 17 with multiple sclerosis. Sequenced material: blood. The chain recombines TRBV6-1 with TRBJ2-1; 11 bases fit TRBD2. CDR3 region: CASSTTTSGGYNEQFF. For the CDR3, the DNA is TGTGCCAGCAGTACAACAACTAGCGGGGGTTACAATGAGCAGTTCTTC.